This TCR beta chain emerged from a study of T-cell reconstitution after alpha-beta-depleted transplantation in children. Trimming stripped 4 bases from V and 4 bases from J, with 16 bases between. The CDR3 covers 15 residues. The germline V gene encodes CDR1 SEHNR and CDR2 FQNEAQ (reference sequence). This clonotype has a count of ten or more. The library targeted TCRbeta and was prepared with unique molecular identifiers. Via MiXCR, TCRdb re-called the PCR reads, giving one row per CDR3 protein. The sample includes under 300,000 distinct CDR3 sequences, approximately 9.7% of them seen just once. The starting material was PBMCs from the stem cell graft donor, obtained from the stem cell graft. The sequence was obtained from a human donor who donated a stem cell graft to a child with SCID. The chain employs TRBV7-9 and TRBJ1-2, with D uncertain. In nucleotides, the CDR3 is TGTGCCAGCAGCTCCGCCCTCGACGCGCTCTATGGCTACACCTTC. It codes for CASSSALDALYGYTF. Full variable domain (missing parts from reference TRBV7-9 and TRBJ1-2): DTGVSQNPRHKITKRGQNVTFRCDPISEHNRLYWYRQTLGQGPEFLTYFQNEAQLEKSRLLSDRFSAERPKGSFSTLEIQRTEQGDSAMYLCASSSALDALYGYTFGSGTRLTVV.